This T cell receptor (beta chain) was recovered during a study of vaccination and CD4 T cells after COVID-19. For the study at large: Median time from second vaccine dose to sampling was 60 to 80 days (14 to 241).

The sample's time point: late sampling 161 to 241 days after vaccination in a few convalescent patients. Stated treatment: approximately 11-day PBMC culture with coronavirus spike peptide pools or control peptides (ViraFEST assay). Wells contained two million PBMCs each, and these were cultured with 8 to 10 IU/ml IL-2 and about 9 ug/ml peptide pools. On this clonotype: No antigen is known for it.

Cultured CD4+ T cell DNA underwent sequencing with the Oncomine TCR Beta short-read assay. One entry per CDR3 protein results from TCRdb running MiXCR on the PCR reads. This sample has about 25,000 distinct CDR3 sequences, with 28% found just once. The CDR3 extends over 14 amino acids. V gave up 7 bases and J gave up 4 bases; unmatched junction bases: 6. Germline assignment: CDR1 MNHNS and CDR2 SASEGT. The sequencing used CD4+ T cells from blood, cultured in vitro, collected about 7 months after SARS-CoV-2 vaccination. This chain joins TRBV6-1 and TRBJ2-5; 10 nucleotides agree with TRBD2. The TCR was taken from a human donor who had recovered from COVID-19. CDR3 coding DNA: TGTGCCAGCACCGGAGGACTAGCGGCAGAGACCCAGTACTTC. Its translation is CASTGGLAAETQYF.